This T cell receptor beta chain was sequenced during a study of T cell changes during pregnancy in multiple sclerosis. The ends were cut back, 4 bases at V and 3 bases at J, with 16 bases in the middle. This CDR3 is built from 15 residues. CDR1 and CDR2 from the germline V gene are SGHRS and YFSETQ. Profiling relied on immunoSEQ multiplex PCR, and the TCRdb table lists in-frame clones only, not all of them. Here the sample spans around 52,000 clones, approximately 92% being singletons. The specimen was CD4+ T cells from peripheral blood mononuclear cells, collected after pregnancy. This rearrangement joins TRBV5-1 to TRBJ2-5; a possible D gene is TRBD1 (6 bases). The source of this sequence is a female donor in good health, enrolled as a control in a pregnancy study. CDR3 residues: CASSPTTRGKETQYF. The CDR3 coding sequence is TGCGCCAGCAGCCCCACAACCAGGGGAAAAGAGACCCAGTACTTC.